This T cell receptor (beta chain) stems from a study of blood T cell repertoires in COVID-19. Study-wide background: COVID-19 samples collected from the United States, Italy and Spain covered acute and convalescent phases. From T cells, B-cell-depleted T cells, or PBMCs came the material, which was cDNA or gDNA.

Trimming stripped 2 bases from V and 5 bases from J, with 15 bases between. CDR1 and CDR2 (germline): MNHEY, SVGAGI. This CDR3 contains 15 residues. The Seattle site enrolled patients during active infection and followed them longitudinally. Original methodology: Reference gene primers were amplified, and this amplification served to estimate nucleated cell counts. Clones were sequenced by immunoSEQ multiplex PCR, and TCRdb holds only the in-frame ones, with some missing. That table is the source of V, J and clone size, and D and trimming were worked out from the DNA. The sample has about 350,000 clones, about nine tenths seen once.

This TCR derives from an older woman with COVID-19, enrolled during active disease. Sequencing was done on a sample of peripheral blood. The chain is built from TRBV6-5 and TRBJ1-2; possible D gene TRBD1, 6 bases. CDR3 DNA sequence: TGTGCCAGCAGTTACACCCGACAGGTCTCATATGGCTACACCTTC. Translating it yields CASSYTRQVSYGYTF.